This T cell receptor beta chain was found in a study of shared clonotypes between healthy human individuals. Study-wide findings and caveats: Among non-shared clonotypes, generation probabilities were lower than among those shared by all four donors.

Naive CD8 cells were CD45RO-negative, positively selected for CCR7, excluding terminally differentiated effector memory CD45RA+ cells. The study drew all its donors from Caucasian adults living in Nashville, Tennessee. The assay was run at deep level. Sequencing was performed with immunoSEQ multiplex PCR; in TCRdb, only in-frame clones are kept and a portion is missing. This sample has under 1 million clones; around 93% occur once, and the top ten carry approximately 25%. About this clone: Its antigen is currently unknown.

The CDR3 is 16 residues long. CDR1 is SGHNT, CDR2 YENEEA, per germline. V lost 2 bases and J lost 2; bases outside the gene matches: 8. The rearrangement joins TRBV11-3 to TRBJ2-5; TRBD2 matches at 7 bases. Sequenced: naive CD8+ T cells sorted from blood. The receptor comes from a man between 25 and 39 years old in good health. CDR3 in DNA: TGTGCCAGCAGCTTAAGTTCGGGTAGCGGGCAAGAGACCCAGTACTTC. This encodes CASSLSSGSGQETQYF.